This T cell receptor (beta chain) stems from a study of OX40 agonist ivuxolimab in advanced cancers. Study overall: Partial responses occurred in three patients (one hepatocellular carcinoma, two cutaneous melanoma).

The V end was cut by 0 bases, the J end by 6 bases, with 15 bases between. Germline V gives CDR1 LGHNA, CDR2 YSLEER. This CDR3 is 17 amino acids long. The protocol was immunoSEQ multiplex PCR, while the TCRdb copy is restricted to in-frame clones and leaves out a portion. The table lists about 80,000 clones, approximately 93% of them singletons, with 11% in the top ten. The material sequenced was CD4+ or CD8+ T cells sorted from blood, taken in a trial of the OX40 agonist ivuxolimab. The clonotype originates from an adult with an advanced solid tumor such as melanoma, head and neck, liver or kidney cancer. The genes are TRBV4-3 and TRBJ2-6; D unresolved. The CDR3 reads CASSQDLPGVMANVLTF. The CDR3 DNA sequence: TGCGCCAGCAGCCAAGATCTTCCAGGAGTGATGGCCAACGTCCTGACTTTC.